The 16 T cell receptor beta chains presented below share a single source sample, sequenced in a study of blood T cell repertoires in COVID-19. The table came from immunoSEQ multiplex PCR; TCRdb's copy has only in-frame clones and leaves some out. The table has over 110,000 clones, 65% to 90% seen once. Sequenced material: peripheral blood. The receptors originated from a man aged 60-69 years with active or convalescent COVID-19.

CDR3 region: CASSLGRTLGHEQYF. CDR3 nucleotides: TGTGCCAGCAGCTTAGGCAGGACCCTGGGGCACGAGCAGTACTTC. The chain recombines TRBV3-1 (or the pseudogene TRBV3-2) with TRBJ2-7; perhaps TRBD1 as D (5 bases). The CDR3 is made up of 15 amino acids. V lost 5 bases to trimming and J lost 5 bases, with 19 bases between them. CDR1 is LGHDT, CDR2 YNNKEL, per germline (reference sequence).

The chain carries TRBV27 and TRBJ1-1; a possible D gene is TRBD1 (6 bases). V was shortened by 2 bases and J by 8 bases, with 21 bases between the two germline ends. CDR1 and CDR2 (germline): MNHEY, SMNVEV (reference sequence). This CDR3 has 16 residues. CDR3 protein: CASSLLTGGQRVEAFF. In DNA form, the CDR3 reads TGTGCCAGCAGTTTACTTACCGGTGGACAGAGAGTGGAAGCTTTCTTT.

CDR3 DNA sequence: TGTGCCAGCAGCCACAGGAATTCCTATGGCTACACCTTC. As protein: CASSHRNSYGYTF. The V and J genes are TRBV6-5 and TRBJ1-2; D might be TRBD1 (5 bases). The V gene's germline CDR1 is MNHEY and CDR2 SVGAGI. The CDR3 runs 13 residues. The ends were cut back, 6 bases at V and 4 bases at J, with 12 bases in the middle.

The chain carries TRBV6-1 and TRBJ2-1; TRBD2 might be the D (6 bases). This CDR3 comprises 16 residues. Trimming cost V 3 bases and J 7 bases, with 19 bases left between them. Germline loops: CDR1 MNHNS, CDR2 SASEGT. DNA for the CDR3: TGTGCCAGCAGTGATATTTCGGCGGGGAAGGTAAATGAGCAGTTCTTC. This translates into CASSDISAGKVNEQFF.

The CDR3 loop reads CASSTSWDRIHEKLFF. In DNA, the CDR3 is TGTGCCAGTAGTACCTCTTGGGACAGGATACATGAAAAACTGTTTTTT. V gene TRBV19 combines with J gene TRBJ1-4; 8 bases are a match to TRBD1. The CDR3 is 16 amino acids. From germline, CDR1 is LNHDA and CDR2 SQIVND (reference sequence). The ends lost 4 bases at V and 6 bases at J; junction bases unmatched: 10.

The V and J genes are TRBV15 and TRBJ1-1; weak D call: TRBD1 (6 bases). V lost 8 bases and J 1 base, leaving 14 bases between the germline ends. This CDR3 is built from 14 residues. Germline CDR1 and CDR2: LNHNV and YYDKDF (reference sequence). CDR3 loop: CATQQGFRNTEAFF. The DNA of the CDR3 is TGTGCCACCCAACAGGGCTTCAGGAACACTGAAGCTTTCTTT. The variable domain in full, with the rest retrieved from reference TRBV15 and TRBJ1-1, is DAMVIQNPRYQVTQFGKPVTLSCSQTLNHNVMYWYQQKSSQAPKLLFHYYDKDFNNEADTPDNFQSRRPNTSFCFLDIRSPGLGDTAMYLCATQQGFRNTEAFFGQGTRLTVV.

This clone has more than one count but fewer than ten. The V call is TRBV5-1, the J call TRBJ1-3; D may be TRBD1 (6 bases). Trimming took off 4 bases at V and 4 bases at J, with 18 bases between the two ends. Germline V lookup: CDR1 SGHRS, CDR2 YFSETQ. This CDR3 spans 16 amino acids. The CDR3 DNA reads TGCGCCAGCAGCACCGGGACACTCGCATCAGGAAACACCATATATTTT. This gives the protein CASSTGTLASGNTIYF.

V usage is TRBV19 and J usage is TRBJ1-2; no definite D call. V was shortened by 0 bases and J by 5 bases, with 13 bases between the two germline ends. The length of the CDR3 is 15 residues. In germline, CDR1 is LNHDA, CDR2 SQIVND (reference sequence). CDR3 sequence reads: CASSIDRAVVYGYTF. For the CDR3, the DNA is TGTGCCAGTAGTATAGATCGCGCGGTTGTTTATGGCTACACCTTC.

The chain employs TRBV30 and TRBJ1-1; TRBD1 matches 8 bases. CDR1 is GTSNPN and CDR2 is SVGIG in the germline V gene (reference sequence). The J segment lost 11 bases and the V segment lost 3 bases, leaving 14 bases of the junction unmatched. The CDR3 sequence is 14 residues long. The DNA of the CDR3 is TGTGCCTGGAGGGCGGACAGGGAATCCCGGATGGCTTTCTTT. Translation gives CAWRADRESRMAFF.

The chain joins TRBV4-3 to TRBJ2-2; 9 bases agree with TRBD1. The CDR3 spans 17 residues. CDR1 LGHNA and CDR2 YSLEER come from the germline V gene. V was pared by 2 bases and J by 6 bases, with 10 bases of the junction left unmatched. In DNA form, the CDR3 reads TGCGCCAGCAGCCAATCAGGACAGGGGTGGTTGGCCGGGGAGCTGTTTTTT. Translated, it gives CASSQSGQGWLAGELFF.

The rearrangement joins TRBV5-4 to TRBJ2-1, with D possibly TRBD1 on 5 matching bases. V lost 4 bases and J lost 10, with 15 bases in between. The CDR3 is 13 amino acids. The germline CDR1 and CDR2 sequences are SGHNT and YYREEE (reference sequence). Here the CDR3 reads CASSPARQTEQFF. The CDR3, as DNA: TGTGCCAGCAGCCCCGCCCGACAGACGGAGCAGTTCTTC.

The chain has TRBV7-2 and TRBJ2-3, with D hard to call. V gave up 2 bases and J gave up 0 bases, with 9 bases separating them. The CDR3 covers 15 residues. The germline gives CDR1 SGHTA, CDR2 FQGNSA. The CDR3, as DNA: TGTGCCAGCAGCTTAACTACCCCTAGCACAGATACGCAGTATTTT. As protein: CASSLTTPSTDTQYF.

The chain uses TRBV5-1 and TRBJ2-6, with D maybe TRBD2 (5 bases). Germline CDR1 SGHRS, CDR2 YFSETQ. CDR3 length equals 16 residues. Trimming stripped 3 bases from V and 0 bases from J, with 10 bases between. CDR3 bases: TGCGCCAGCAGCTCGGACGGAGGCTCTGGGGCCAACGTCCTGACTTTC. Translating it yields CASSSDGGSGANVLTF.

CDR3 nucleotides: TGTGCCAGCAGCTTAAGAAGCAGGACAGGGAACACTGAAGCTTTCTTT. It codes for CASSLRSRTGNTEAFF. The chain couples TRBV7-2 to TRBJ1-1; 7 positions match TRBD1. CDR3 length: 16 amino acids. Looked up from germline, CDR1 is SGHTA and CDR2 is FQGNSA. The ends lost 2 bases at V and 1 base at J; junction bases unmatched: 7.

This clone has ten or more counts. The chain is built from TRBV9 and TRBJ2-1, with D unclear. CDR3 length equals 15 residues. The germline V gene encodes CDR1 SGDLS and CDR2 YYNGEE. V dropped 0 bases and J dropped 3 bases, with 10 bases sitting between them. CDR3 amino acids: CASSVADGGYNEQFF. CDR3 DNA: TGTGCCAGCAGCGTAGCAGACGGCGGCTACAATGAGCAGTTCTTC.

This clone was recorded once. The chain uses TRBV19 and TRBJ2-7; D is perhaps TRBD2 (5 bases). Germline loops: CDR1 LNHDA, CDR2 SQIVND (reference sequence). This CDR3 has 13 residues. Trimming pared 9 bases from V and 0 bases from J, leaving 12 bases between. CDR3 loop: CASSRGASYEQYF. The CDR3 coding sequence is TGTGCCAGCAGTCGGGGTGCCTCCTACGAGCAGTACTTC. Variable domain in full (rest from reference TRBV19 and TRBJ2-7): DGGITQSPKYLFRKEGQNVTLSCEQNLNHDAMYWYRQDPGQGLRLIYYSQIVNDFQKGDIAEGYSVSREKKESFPLTVTSAQKNPTAFYLCASSRGASYEQYFGPGTRLTVT.